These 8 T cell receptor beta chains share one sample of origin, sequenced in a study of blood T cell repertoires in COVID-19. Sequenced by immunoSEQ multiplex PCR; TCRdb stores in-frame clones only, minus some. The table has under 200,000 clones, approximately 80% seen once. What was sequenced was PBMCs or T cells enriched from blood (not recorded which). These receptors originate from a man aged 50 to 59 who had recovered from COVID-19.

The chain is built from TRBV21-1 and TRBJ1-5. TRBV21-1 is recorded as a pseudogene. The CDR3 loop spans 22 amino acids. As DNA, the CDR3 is TGTGCCAGCAGCAAAGCGGTCGGTTCTTCGGACTCGCGGGCCCCTAGCAATCAGCCCCAGCATTTT. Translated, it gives CASSKAVGSSDSRAPSNQPQHF.

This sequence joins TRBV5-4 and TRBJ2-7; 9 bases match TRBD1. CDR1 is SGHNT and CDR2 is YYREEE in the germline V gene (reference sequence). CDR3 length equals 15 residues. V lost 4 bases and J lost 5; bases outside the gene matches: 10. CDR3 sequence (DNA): TGTGCCAGCAGCCCGGACAGGGGCCCTAGTGACGAGCAGTACTTC. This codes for CASSPDRGPSDEQYF.

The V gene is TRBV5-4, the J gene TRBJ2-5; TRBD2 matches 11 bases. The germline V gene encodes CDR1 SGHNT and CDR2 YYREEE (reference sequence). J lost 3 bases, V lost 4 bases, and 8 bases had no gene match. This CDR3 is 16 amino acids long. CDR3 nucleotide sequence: TGTGCCAGCAGCCCCCGGGTAGCGGGAGGGGAAGAGACCCAGTACTTC. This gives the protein CASSPRVAGGEETQYF.

CDR3 coding DNA: TGTGCCAGCAGATACGGACAGGATTATGGCTACACCTTC. Its protein is CASRYGQDYGYTF. The V call is TRBV5-6, the J call TRBJ1-2; 7 bases are a match to TRBD1. The J segment lost 5 bases and the V segment lost 5 bases, leaving 6 bases of the junction unmatched. CDR1 SGHDT and CDR2 YYEEEE come from the germline V gene. This CDR3 has 13 amino acids.

The CDR3 sequence is CSVLAGEIYNEQFF. The CDR3 nucleotides are TGCAGCGTTTTAGCGGGAGAGATCTACAATGAGCAGTTCTTC. This chain joins TRBV29-1 and TRBJ2-1, with 9 positions matching TRBD2. The CDR3 has 14 amino acids. V lost 5 bases to trimming and J lost 3 bases; unmatched junction nucleotides: 5. Germline CDR1 SQVTM, CDR2 ANQGSEA.

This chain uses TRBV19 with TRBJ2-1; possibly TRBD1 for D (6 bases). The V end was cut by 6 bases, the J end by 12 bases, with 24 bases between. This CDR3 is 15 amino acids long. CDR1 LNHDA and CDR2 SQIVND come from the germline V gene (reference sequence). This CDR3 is CASRRTVGFLGPQFF. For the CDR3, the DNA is TGTGCCAGTAGAAGGACAGTCGGCTTTTTGGGGCCGCAGTTCTTC.

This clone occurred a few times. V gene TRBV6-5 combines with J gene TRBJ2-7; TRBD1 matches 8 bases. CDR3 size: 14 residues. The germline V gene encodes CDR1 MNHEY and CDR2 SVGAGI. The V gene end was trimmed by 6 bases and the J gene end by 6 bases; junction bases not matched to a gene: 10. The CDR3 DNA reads TGTGCCAGCAGACCACGGACAGGGCTTACCGAGCAGTACTTC. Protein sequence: CASRPRTGLTEQYF.

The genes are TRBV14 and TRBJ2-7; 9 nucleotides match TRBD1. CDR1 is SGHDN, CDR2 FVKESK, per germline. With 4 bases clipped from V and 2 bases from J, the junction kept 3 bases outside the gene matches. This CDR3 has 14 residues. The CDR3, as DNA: TGTGCCAGCAGCCGGACAGGGGTTCCCTACGAGCAGTACTTC. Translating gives CASSRTGVPYEQYF.